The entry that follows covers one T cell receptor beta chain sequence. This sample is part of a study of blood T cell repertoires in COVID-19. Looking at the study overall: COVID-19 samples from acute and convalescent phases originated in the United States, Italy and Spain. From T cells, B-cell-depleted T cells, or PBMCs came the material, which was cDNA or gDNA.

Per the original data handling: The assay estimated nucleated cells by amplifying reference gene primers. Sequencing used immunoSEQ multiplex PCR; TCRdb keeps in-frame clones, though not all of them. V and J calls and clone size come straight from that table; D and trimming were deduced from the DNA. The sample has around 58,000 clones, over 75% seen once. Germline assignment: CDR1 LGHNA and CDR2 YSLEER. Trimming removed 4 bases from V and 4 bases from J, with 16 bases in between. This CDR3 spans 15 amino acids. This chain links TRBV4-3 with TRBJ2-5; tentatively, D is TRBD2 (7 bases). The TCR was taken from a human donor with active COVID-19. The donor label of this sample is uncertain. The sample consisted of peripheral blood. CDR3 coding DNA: TGCGCCAGCAGCCCAGCCTGGGGGGGCGGAGAGACCCAGTACTTC. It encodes CASSPAWGGGETQYF.